Listed here is a single T cell receptor beta chain. What it binds is not known. This specimen comes from a study of cytomegalovirus exposure and HLA in healthy donors. Study-level results: A link between a missense DCLRE1C variant and TCR beta V- and J-gene trimming emerged from a later analysis.

Germline values: CDR1 SGDLS, CDR2 YYNGEE. This CDR3 region has 14 residues. The V gene end was trimmed by 0 bases and the J gene end by 6 bases; junction bases not matched to a gene: 4. Primers included in the PCR were 60 Vbeta and 13 Jbeta primers. Clones were sequenced by immunoSEQ multiplex PCR, and TCRdb holds only the in-frame ones, with some missing. The data contain about 150,000 clones, around two thirds of them singletons. The sequencing input was PBMCs. This receptor was identified in a woman in her thirties or forties in good health and CMV-seronegative. This rearrangement joins TRBV9 to TRBJ1-1; 8 bases fit TRBD1. The CDR3 nucleotides read TGTGCCAGCAGCGTAGACACGGGACAGGCTGAAGCTTTCTTT. This translates into CASSVDTGQAEAFF. Filled out from reference TRBV9 and TRBJ1-1, the complete variable domain reads DSGVTQTPKHLITATGQRVTLRCSPRSGDLSVYWYQQSLDQGLQFLIQYYNGEERAKGNILERFSAQQFPDLHSELNLSSLELGDSALYFCASSVDTGQAEAFFGQGTRLTVV.